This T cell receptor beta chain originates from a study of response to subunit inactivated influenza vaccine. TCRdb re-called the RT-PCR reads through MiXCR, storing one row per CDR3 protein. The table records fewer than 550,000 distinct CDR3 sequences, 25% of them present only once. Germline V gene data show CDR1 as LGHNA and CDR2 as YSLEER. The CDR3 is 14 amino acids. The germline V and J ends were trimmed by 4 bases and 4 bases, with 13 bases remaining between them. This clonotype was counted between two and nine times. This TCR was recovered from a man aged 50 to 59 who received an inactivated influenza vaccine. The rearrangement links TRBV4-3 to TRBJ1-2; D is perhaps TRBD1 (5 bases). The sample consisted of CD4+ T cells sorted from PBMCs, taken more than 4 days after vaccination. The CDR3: CASSPVGQFYGYTF. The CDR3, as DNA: TGCGCCAGCAGCCCTGTCGGACAATTCTATGGCTACACCTTC.